This record covers a single T cell receptor beta chain. The read terminates 3 residues before the CDR3 end, so the remaining end is supplied by the germline J gene. This CDR3 contains 13 residues. The germline V gene encodes CDR1 LNHDA and CDR2 SQIVND (reference sequence). The protocol was immunoSEQ multiplex PCR, while the TCRdb copy is restricted to in-frame clones and leaves out a portion. The listing contains about 20,000 clones. The sample belongs to a study of T cells in women clearing cervical HPV infection. Sequenced: blood buffy coat. The origin of this receptor is a woman aged 18-70 years with a cervical HPV16 infection that either progressed to CIN3+ or cleared (not recorded which). This chain joins TRBV19 and TRBJ1-2; unclear D gene. The sequenced CDR3 bases are TGTGCCAGTAGTATGCTAGCGGGCTACGAC. Its protein is CASSMLAGYD. From start to end, the CDR3 is CASSMLAGYDYTF.